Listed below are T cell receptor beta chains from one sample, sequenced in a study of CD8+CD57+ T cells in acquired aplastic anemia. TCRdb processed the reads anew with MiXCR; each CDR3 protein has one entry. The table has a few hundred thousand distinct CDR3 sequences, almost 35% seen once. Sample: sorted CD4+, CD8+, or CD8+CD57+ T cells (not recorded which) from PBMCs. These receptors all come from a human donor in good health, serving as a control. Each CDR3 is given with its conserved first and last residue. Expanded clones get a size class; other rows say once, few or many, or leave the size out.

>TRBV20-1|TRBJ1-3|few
CSARDSVQGVVIVWSGNTIYF
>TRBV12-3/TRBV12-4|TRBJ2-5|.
CASVTSGKTQYF
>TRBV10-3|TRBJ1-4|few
CASSDPGQVVFF
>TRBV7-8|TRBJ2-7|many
CASSQWDRSYEQYF
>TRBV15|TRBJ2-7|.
CATSRDIGQTYEQYF
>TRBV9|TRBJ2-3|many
CASSVAPRETDTQYF
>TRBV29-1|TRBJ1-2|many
CSGGQGGGYTF
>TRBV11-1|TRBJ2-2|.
CASSLTAGRNTGELFF
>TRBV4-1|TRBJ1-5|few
CASSQGPRGLNQPQHF
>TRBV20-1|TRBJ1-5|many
CSARDPRNIDQPQHF
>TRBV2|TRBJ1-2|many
CASQPQGNNYGYTF
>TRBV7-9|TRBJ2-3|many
CASRQLAAPSTDTQYF
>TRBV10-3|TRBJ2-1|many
CAISVAGVVDEQFF
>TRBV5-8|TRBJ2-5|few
CASSPGDERGETQYF
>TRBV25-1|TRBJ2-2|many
CASSVRDRGGELFF
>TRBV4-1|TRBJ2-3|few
CASSRTHMPPTDTQYF
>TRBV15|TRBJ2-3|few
CATSNLSPGTDTQYF
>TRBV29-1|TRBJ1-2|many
CSVSGQGIYGYTF
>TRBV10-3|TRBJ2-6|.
CAISDGSGANVLTF
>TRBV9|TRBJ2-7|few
CASSPGGVTSLYEQYF
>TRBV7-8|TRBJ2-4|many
CASSQGTWGNIQYF
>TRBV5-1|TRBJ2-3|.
CASSITGTSGGAEISDTQYF
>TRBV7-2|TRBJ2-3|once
CASSYSGKTVDTQYF
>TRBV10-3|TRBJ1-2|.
CAISPGLAGYGYTF
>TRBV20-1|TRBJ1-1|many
CSVGQPNTEAFF
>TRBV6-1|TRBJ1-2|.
CARHRDRGFSYGYTF
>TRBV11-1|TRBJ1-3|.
CASSFGGSSGNTIYF
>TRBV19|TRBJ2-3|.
CASNRERGGNTQYF
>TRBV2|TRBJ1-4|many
CASKDDGREKLFF
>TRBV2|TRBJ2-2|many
CASSGDGGTGELFF
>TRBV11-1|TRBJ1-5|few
CASSFDGRFSSQPQHF
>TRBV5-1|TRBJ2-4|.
CASSLVGQGVNIQYF
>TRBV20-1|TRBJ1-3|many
CSAEGAGNTIYF
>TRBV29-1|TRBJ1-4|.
CSVLTGGDEKLFF
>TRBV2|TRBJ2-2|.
CASRRLAGGTGELFF
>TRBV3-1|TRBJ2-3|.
CASSRGNTDTQYF
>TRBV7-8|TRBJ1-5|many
CASSLISRSNQPQHF
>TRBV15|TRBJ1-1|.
CATSPSLKFYMNTEAFF
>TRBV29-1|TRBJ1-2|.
CSVEGQGLGYTF
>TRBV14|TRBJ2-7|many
CASLKGGGLNEQYF
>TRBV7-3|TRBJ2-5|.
CASSLTGRLPQETQYF
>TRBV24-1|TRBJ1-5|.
CATSDSQGPNQPQHF